This entry is about one TCR beta chain. No antigen is known for it. TCRdb recomputed calls from the 5' RACE reads with MiXCR, one row per CDR3 protein. The sample has more than 350,000 distinct CDR3 sequences; 16% are singletons. These data originate in a study of T-cell memory formation after mild COVID-19. For the study at large: TCR clusters mostly belonged to single donors.

Study findings and constraints: The study detected some responding clones in pre-infection memory, suggesting cross-reactive memory joined. The study found balanced CD4/CD8 in clones contracting day 15 to 85 and a CD4+ lean in later expanders.

Germline V gene sequence: CDR1 MDHEN, CDR2 SYDVKM. CDR3 length equals 18 residues. The trim removed 2 bases at V and 1 base at J, leaving 11 bases unmatched. Specimen: PBMCs or a T cell subset sorted from them (not recorded which). The genes are TRBV28 and TRBJ2-3, with 8 bases lining up with TRBD2. This TCR came from a man aged 18-30 years who had mild COVID-19 (a few samples of this study predate the infection). Cell type and time point are not known. CDR3: CASSLERELAARTDTQYF. The CDR3 DNA reads TGTGCCAGCAGTTTAGAGAGGGAACTAGCGGCCCGCACAGATACGCAGTATTTT. Complete variable domain (other parts from reference TRBV28 and TRBJ2-3): DVKVTQSSRYLVKRTGEKVFLECVQDMDHENMFWYRQDPGLGLRLIYFSYDVKMKEKGDIPEGYSVSREKKERFSLILESASTNQTSMYLCASSLERELAARTDTQYFGPGTRLTVL.